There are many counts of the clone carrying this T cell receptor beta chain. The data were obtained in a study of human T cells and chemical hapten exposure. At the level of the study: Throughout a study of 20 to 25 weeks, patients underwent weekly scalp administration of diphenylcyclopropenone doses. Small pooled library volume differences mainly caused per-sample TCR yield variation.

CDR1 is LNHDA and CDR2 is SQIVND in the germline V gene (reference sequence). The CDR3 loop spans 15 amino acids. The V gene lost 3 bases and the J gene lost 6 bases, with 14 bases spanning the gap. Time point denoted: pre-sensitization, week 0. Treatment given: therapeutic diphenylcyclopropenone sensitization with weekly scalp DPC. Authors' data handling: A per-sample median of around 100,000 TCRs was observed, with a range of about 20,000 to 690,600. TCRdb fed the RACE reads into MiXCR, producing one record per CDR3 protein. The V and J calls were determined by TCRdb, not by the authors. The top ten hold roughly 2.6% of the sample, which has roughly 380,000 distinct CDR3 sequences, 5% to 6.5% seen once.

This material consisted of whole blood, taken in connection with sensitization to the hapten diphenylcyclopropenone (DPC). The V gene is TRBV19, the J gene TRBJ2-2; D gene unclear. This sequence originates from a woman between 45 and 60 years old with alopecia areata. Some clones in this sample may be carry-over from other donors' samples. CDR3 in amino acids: CASSIQPVGSGELFF. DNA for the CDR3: TGTGCCAGTAGTATCCAGCCCGTAGGTTCCGGGGAGCTGTTTTTT.